This T cell receptor (beta chain) was recovered during a study of OX40 agonist ivuxolimab in advanced cancers. Comment on this clone: The antigen is not known.

Profiled with immunoSEQ multiplex PCR; TCRdb holds only in-frame clones, not every one. Of roughly 100,000 clones detected, over 75% appear once; the ten largest clones hold about 4.1%. V was cut by 7 bases and J by 0 bases, with 16 bases left in between. Germline V CDR1 and CDR2: SNHLY, FYNNEI. The length of the CDR3 is 15 residues. Study-level results: Expanded clones were, on average, more numerous in CD8+ T cells than in CD4+.

The V and J genes are TRBV2 and TRBJ2-7, with D tentatively TRBD1 (6 bases). Material: CD4+ or CD8+ T cells sorted from blood, obtained in a trial of the OX40 agonist ivuxolimab. This TCR was sampled from an adult with an advanced solid tumor such as melanoma, head and neck, liver or kidney cancer. CDR3 amino acids: CASIAGQGTSYEQYF. The CDR3 DNA reads TGTGCCAGCATTGCGGGTCAGGGGACCTCCTACGAGCAGTACTTC.